This T cell receptor (beta chain) originates from a study of cytomegalovirus exposure and HLA in healthy donors. This clone has just a few counts. The CDR3 is 12 residues long. In germline, CDR1 is SNHLY, CDR2 FYNNEI. The V segment lost 4 bases and the J segment 4 bases; nucleotides outside the gene matches: 1. Primers for the PCR totalled 60 Vbeta and 13 Jbeta. This table comes from immunoSEQ multiplex PCR, and its TCRdb copy is limited to in-frame clones, with some not included. The data show approximately 120,000 clones, under 85% seen once. The genes are TRBV2 and TRBJ2-7; TRBD2 aligns across 7 bases. The TCR sequence derives from a woman aged 45-59 years in good health and CMV-seropositive. Sequencing was performed on PBMCs. CDR3 in amino acids: CASSGSGYEQYF. CDR3 DNA: TGTGCCAGCAGTGGTAGCGGGTACGAGCAGTACTTC.